These 18 T cell receptor beta chains were sequenced from one sample in a study of CD8 T cells in ankylosing spondylitis. A single record per CDR3 protein comes from TCRdb applying MiXCR to the 5' RACE reads. The repertoire holds tens of thousands of distinct CDR3 sequences, 6% seen once, with less than 15% in the top ten. Sequences were obtained from blood, either unsorted or a sorted T cell fraction (not recorded which). All receptors derive from a male donor with ankylosing spondylitis or in good health (not recorded which).

This clonotype has a count of ten or more. The chain is built from TRBV24-1 and TRBJ2-1; 8 bases line up with TRBD1. The CDR3 runs 19 residues. Germline V gives CDR1 KGHDR, CDR2 SFDVKD. V was clipped by 2 bases and J by 1 base; unmatched bases: 12. This chain's CDR3 is CATSDSFPKDRVSYNEQFF. DNA of the CDR3: TGTGCCACCAGTGATTCCTTCCCGAAGGACAGGGTATCCTACAATGAGCAGTTCTTC.

This clonotype was counted ten times or more. The chain recombines TRBV5-1 with TRBJ2-7; D is unresolved. V was clipped by 0 bases and J by 5 bases, with 12 bases between them. This CDR3 spans 14 amino acids. The germline CDR1 and CDR2 sequences are SGHRS and YFSETQ. This chain's CDR3 is CASSLGLDPNEQYF. CDR3 DNA sequence: TGCGCCAGCAGCTTGGGCCTAGATCCCAACGAGCAGTACTTC.

With respect to this clonotype: A much larger clone differs by one base, so this may be a read error. The rearrangement joins TRBV5-4 to TRBJ2-1; 8 nucleotides agree with TRBD2. CDR1 and CDR2 (germline): SGHNT, YYREEE (reference sequence). With V trimmed by 4 bases and J by 10 bases, 10 bases remained unmatched. The CDR3 runs 14 residues. CDR3 loop: CASSPKRGGPEQFF. CDR3 bases: TGTGCCAGCAGCCCAAAGCGCGGGGGGCCAGAGCAGTTCTTC.

The gene calls are TRBV4-3 and TRBJ2-6; D may be TRBD1 (5 bases). Trimming left V 0 bases short and J 0 bases short, with 18 bases between. The CDR3 runs to 20 residues. Germline V gene lookup returns CDR1 LGHNA and CDR2 YSLEER. Here the CDR3 DNA reads TGCGCCAGCAGCCAAGATTCGATAGGGGTATGGTGCTCTGGGGCCAACGTCCTGACTTTC. Translation gives CASSQDSIGVWCSGANVLTF.

This clonotype has a count of ten or more. V gene TRBV9 combines with J gene TRBJ2-2, with D perhaps assigned TRBD1 or TRBD2 (5 bases each). This CDR3 contains 13 residues. The V and J ends lost 0 bases and 6 bases respectively, with 6 bases between them. Germline CDR1 reads SGDLS; CDR2 reads YYNGEE. The CDR3 loop reads CASSVGGAGELFF. The CDR3 nucleotides are TGTGCCAGCAGCGTAGGAGGGGCCGGGGAGCTGTTTTTT.

This clonotype is medium-sized by share. The V gene is TRBV10-3, the J gene TRBJ2-3; TRBD1 aligns across 10 bases. CDR3 length: 17 amino acids. Trimming removed 6 bases from V and 4 bases from J; junction bases left unmatched: 13. Germline CDR1 and CDR2: ENHRY and SYGVKD. In DNA, the CDR3 is TGTGCCATCAGCGCGGACAGGGGGAGGTCGGGGGCAGATACGCAGTATTTT. As protein: CAISADRGRSGADTQYF.

The chain recombines TRBV21-1 with TRBJ1-5. TRBV21-1 is a pseudogene. This CDR3 has 13 amino acids. The CDR3 sequence: CASSRGLFQPQHF. CDR3 DNA sequence: TGTGCCAGCAGCAGGGGATTATTTCAGCCCCAGCATTTT.

This clonotype turned up a few times. A much larger clone lies a single base off, so this may be a read error. The chain carries TRBV3-1 and TRBJ2-7; D not resolved. Germline V gene lookup returns CDR1 LGHDT and CDR2 YNNKEL (reference sequence). The CDR3 covers 15 residues. For the CDR3, the DNA is TGTGCCACCAGCCAAGGAAAGGCGGTCCTTGGCGAGCAGTACTTC. This translates into CATSQGKAVLGEQYF.

This clonotype has a count of ten or more. This chain connects TRBV7-2 to TRBJ2-1; the D gene is possibly TRBD2 (6 bases). V lost 0 bases, J lost 6 bases, and 12 bases lay in between. The CDR3 extends over 15 amino acids. Germline values: CDR1 SGHTA, CDR2 FQGNSA. The CDR3 nucleotides are TGTGCCAGCAGCTTAGCAGGAGGGGCTAGCAATGAGCAGTTCTTC. Translation gives CASSLAGGASNEQFF. Filled out from reference TRBV7-2 and TRBJ2-1, the complete variable domain reads GAGVSQSPSNKVTEKGKDVELRCDPISGHTALYWYRQSLGQGLEFLIYFQGNSAPDKSGLPSDRFSAERTGGSVSTLTIQRTQQEDSAVYLCASSLAGGASNEQFFGPGTRLTVL.

This clonotype was recorded at least ten times. The V gene is TRBV5-1, the J gene TRBJ1-1; D is unresolved. The CDR3 sequence is 13 residues long. Germline V lookup: CDR1 SGHRS, CDR2 YFSETQ. The ends were cut back, 2 bases at V and 2 bases at J, with 7 bases in the middle. DNA for the CDR3: TGCGCCAGCAGCTTCGGCTTCAACACTGAAGCTTTCTTT. Protein sequence: CASSFGFNTEAFF.

There are a few counts of this clonotype. The chain employs TRBV11-2 and TRBJ2-1; 7 bases fit TRBD2. The CDR3 length is 13 residues. The germline V gene encodes CDR1 SGHAT and CDR2 FQNNGV. The V gene end was trimmed by 8 bases and the J gene end by 3 bases; junction bases not matched to a gene: 4. The CDR3 DNA reads as TGTGCCAGCGGGCGGGAGCTCTACAATGAGCAGTTCTTC. Translated: CASGRELYNEQFF. Full variable domain (rest looked up from reference TRBV11-2 and TRBJ2-1): EAGVAQSPRYKIIEKRQSVAFWCNPISGHATLYWYQQILGQGPKLLIQFQNNGVVDDSQLPKDRFSAERLKGVDSTLKIQPAKLEDSAVYLCASGRELYNEQFFGPGTRLTVL.

In this sample, this clonotype turned up many times. The rearrangement links TRBV5-1 to TRBJ1-1, with a weak D call TRBD1 (6 bases). Germline CDR1 reads SGHRS; CDR2 reads YFSETQ. The CDR3 consists of 11 residues. V was clipped by 5 bases and J by 11 bases, with 13 bases between them. CDR3 coding DNA: TGCGCCAGCAGAGACGGACAGTCCGCTTTCTTT. Its protein is CASRDGQSAFF. Full variable domain (remainder filled in from reference TRBV5-1 and TRBJ1-1): KAGVTQTPRYLIKTRGQQVTLSCSPISGHRSVSWYQQTPGQGLQFLFEYFSETQRNKGNFPGRFSGRQFSNSRSEMNVSTLELGDSALYLCASRDGQSAFFGQGTRLTVV.

This clonotype was recorded many times. CDR3 sequence reads: CASSLQGNTIYF. The CDR3, as DNA: TGTGCCAGCAGTTTACAAGGAAACACCATATATTTT. The chain carries TRBV12-3 or TRBV12-4 and TRBJ1-3; no reliable D call. V lost 2 bases, J lost 4 bases, and 3 bases lay in between. The CDR3 has 12 amino acids.

This clonotype appeared many times. The V gene is TRBV6-1, the J gene TRBJ2-1, with 9 bases aligning to TRBD2. Germline values: CDR1 MNHNS, CDR2 SASEGT. The CDR3 length is 15 residues. V lost 5 bases and J lost 7; bases outside the gene matches: 9. The CDR3 DNA reads as TGTGCCAGCAGTAGTAGCGGGGGCAGGGGTAATGAGCAGTTCTTC. Translated, it gives CASSSSGGRGNEQFF.

In its sample, this clonotype was seen many times. The chain links TRBV20-1 to TRBJ2-1, with 9 bases lining up with TRBD1. CDR1 and CDR2 (germline): DFQATT, SNEGSKA (reference sequence). The CDR3 is 15 amino acids. V lost 0 bases to trimming and J lost 7 bases; unmatched junction nucleotides: 7. CDR3 bases: TGCAGTGCTAGAGATGGGGACAGGGTGGTAAATGAGCAGTTCTTC. Protein sequence: CSARDGDRVVNEQFF.

This clonotype has ten or more counts. This chain uses TRBV5-6 with TRBJ2-6; D is uncertain. CDR1 is SGHDT, CDR2 YYEEEE, per germline. Trimming cost V 5 bases and J 0 bases, with 9 bases left between them. This CDR3 spans 15 amino acids. The CDR3 loop is CASRCPLSGANVLTF. CDR3 coding DNA: TGTGCCAGCAGATGTCCTCTCTCTGGGGCCAACGTCCTGACTTTC.

There are many counts of this clonotype. The genes are TRBV12-3 or TRBV12-4 and TRBJ1-1; D unresolved. The CDR3 contains 14 residues. Trimming cost V 7 bases and J 3 bases, with 15 bases left between them. CDR3 residues: CASTATGLYTEAFF. As DNA, the CDR3 is TGTGCCAGCACCGCGACCGGGCTCTACACTGAAGCTTTCTTT.

Ten or more counts support this clonotype. The CDR3 loop is CASSLIPGTDTQYF. The CDR3 DNA follows: TGCGCCAGCAGCTTAATCCCGGGCACAGATACGCAGTATTTT. The V call is TRBV5-1, the J call TRBJ2-3; D gene uncertain. V lost 2 bases to trimming and J lost 1 base, with 8 bases between them. The CDR3 covers 14 residues. Germline V gene sequence: CDR1 SGHRS, CDR2 YFSETQ.